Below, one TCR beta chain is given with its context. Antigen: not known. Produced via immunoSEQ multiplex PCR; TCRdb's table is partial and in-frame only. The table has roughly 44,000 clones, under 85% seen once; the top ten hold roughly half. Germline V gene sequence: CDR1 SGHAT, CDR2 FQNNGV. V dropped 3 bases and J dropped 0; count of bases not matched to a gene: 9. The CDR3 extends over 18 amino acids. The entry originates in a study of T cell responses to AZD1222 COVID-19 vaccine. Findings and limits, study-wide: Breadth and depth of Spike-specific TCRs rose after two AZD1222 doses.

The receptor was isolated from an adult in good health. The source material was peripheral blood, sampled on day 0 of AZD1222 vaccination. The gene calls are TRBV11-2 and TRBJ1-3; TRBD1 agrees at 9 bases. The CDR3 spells CASSFYRRGQGSGNTIYF. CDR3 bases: TGTGCCAGCAGCTTTTATCGCCGGGGACAGGGCTCTGGAAACACCATATATTTT.